Listed below are T cell receptor beta chains from one sample, sequenced in a study of PD-L1 blockade in urothelial cancer. Sequencing was performed with immunoSEQ multiplex PCR; in TCRdb, only in-frame clones are kept and a portion is missing. Of about 130,000 clones listed, roughly 82% are singletons. This material consisted of PBMCs, taken around atezolizumab (anti-PD-L1) treatment. The source is a man between 50 and 59 years old with urothelial cancer. Both conserved end residues are part of each CDR3. D genes are given only for firm matches. Not all rows give a size; the values are once, few, many and, for expanded clones, a class.

D gene: .
clone size: .
J gene: TRBJ2-1
V gene: TRBV4-2
CDR3 DNA: TGTGCCAGCAGCCAAGGTGGAGGGCAGGGCTACAATGAGCAGTTCTTC
CDR3 protein: CASSQGGGQGYNEQFF

D gene: TRBD2
clone size: .
J gene: TRBJ2-1
V gene: TRBV4-1
CDR3 DNA: TGCGCCAGCAGCCAAGGTGGGGGAGGGTACAATGAGCAGTTCTTC
CDR3 protein: CASSQGGGGYNEQFF

D gene: .
clone size: .
J gene: TRBJ2-3
V gene: TRBV7-3
CDR3 DNA: TGTGCCAGCAGCTTGGGGGCCGGAGATACGCAGTATTTT
CDR3 protein: CASSLGAGDTQYF

D gene: .
clone size: .
J gene: TRBJ1-1
V gene: TRBV30
CDR3 DNA: TGTGCCGGGCGTCGGCTGACGAACACTGAAGCTTTCTTT
CDR3 protein: CAGRRLTNTEAFF

D gene: .
clone size: .
J gene: TRBJ2-2
V gene: TRBV5-6
CDR3 DNA: TGTGCCAGCAGGGAAAAAGGTAGCCGAACCGGGGAGCTGTTTTTT
CDR3 protein: CASREKGSRTGELFF

D gene: TRBD2
clone size: .
J gene: TRBJ2-2
V gene: TRBV19
CDR3 DNA: TGTGCCAGTAGTCCAGGAATGCGGGAGCTTTTCGGGGAGCTGTTTTTT
CDR3 protein: CASSPGMRELFGELFF

D gene: .
clone size: .
J gene: TRBJ2-1
V gene: TRBV7-3
CDR3 DNA: TGTGCCAGCAGCTTAAACGCGGGGTACGGTGAGCAGTTCTTC
CDR3 protein: CASSLNAGYGEQFF

D gene: .
clone size: .
J gene: TRBJ2-1
V gene: TRBV7-6
CDR3 DNA: TGTGCCAGCAGCCCGACGGTCCGGGGAGAGCAGTTCTTC
CDR3 protein: CASSPTVRGEQFF

D gene: TRBD2
clone size: .
J gene: TRBJ2-7
V gene: TRBV7-3
CDR3 DNA: TGTGCCAGCAGCTTAAACCCGGGGGGCTCCTACGAGCAGTACTTC
CDR3 protein: CASSLNPGGSYEQYF

D gene: .
clone size: .
J gene: TRBJ1-1
V gene: TRBV7-3
CDR3 DNA: TGTGCCAGCAGCCGGGGGAGGATGAACACTCTCGCTTTCTTT
CDR3 protein: CASSRGRMNTLAFF

D gene: .
clone size: .
J gene: TRBJ2-2
V gene: TRBV7-2
CDR3 DNA: TGTGCCAGCAGCTTACGAAGCGGGCTCCTCACCGGGGAGCTGTTTTTT
CDR3 protein: CASSLRSGLLTGELFF

D gene: .
clone size: .
J gene: TRBJ2-5
V gene: TRBV5-4
CDR3 DNA: TGTGCCAGCAGCTCCCGGGACTACCAAGAGACCCAGTACTTC
CDR3 protein: CASSSRDYQETQYF

D gene: .
clone size: once
J gene: TRBJ1-3
V gene: TRBV5-1
CDR3 DNA: TGCGCCAGCAGCTTGGGACAGGAATTATACTCTGGAAACACCATATATTTT
CDR3 protein: CASSLGQELYSGNTIYF

D gene: .
clone size: few
J gene: TRBJ2-3
V gene: TRBV6-4
CDR3 DNA: TGTGCCAGCAGTGACTCAGGGACATCTACGCAGTATTTT
CDR3 protein: CASSDSGTSTQYF

D gene: TRBD1
clone size: few
J gene: TRBJ2-6
V gene: TRBV18
CDR3 DNA: TGTGCCAGCTCCAAGACAGGGCACTCTGGGGCCAACGTCCTGACTTTC
CDR3 protein: CASSKTGHSGANVLTF

D gene: .
clone size: .
J gene: TRBJ1-2
V gene: TRBV18
CDR3 DNA: TGTGCCAGCTCACCACCCGGCATCCTCGGCAGCTGGGGCAACTATGGCTACACCTTC
CDR3 protein: CASSPPGILGSWGNYGYTF

D gene: TRBD2
clone size: .
J gene: TRBJ2-1
V gene: TRBV5-4
CDR3 DNA: TGTGCCAGCAGCTCTCTAGCGGGAGGGCCAGGTGAGCAGTTCTTC
CDR3 protein: CASSSLAGGPGEQFF

D gene: TRBD2
clone size: .
J gene: TRBJ2-2
V gene: TRBV27
CDR3 DNA: TGTGCCAGCAGTATAGCGGGATTAAACACCGGGGAGCTGTTTTTT
CDR3 protein: CASSIAGLNTGELFF

D gene: .
clone size: .
J gene: TRBJ1-1
V gene: TRBV27
CDR3 DNA: TGTGCCAGCGGCTCTGAGAACACTGAAGCTTTCTTT
CDR3 protein: CASGSENTEAFF

D gene: .
clone size: .
J gene: TRBJ1-1
V gene: TRBV29-1
CDR3 DNA: TGCAGCACAGCGGACGCCTCTGAAGCTTTCTTT
CDR3 protein: CSTADASEAFF

D gene: .
clone size: .
J gene: TRBJ1-1
V gene: TRBV14
CDR3 DNA: TGTGCCAGCAGCCGCTGGGGAGCGAAAAACTCTGAAGCTTTCTTT
CDR3 protein: CASSRWGAKNSEAFF

D gene: .
clone size: few
J gene: TRBJ2-5
V gene: TRBV19
CDR3 DNA: TGTGCCAGTAGCCAGGGGCGGGAGACCCAGTACTTC
CDR3 protein: CASSQGRETQYF

D gene: .
clone size: .
J gene: TRBJ1-1
V gene: TRBV18
CDR3 DNA: TGTGCCAGCTCACCAGAAGGCGGGACTGAAGCTTTCTTT
CDR3 protein: CASSPEGGTEAFF

D gene: .
clone size: .
J gene: TRBJ1-5
V gene: TRBV30
CDR3 DNA: TGTGCCTGGAGGGAGACAGGAGGCGGCAATCAGCCCCAGCATTTT
CDR3 protein: CAWRETGGGNQPQHF

D gene: .
clone size: .
J gene: TRBJ1-5
V gene: TRBV9
CDR3 DNA: TGTGCCAGCAGCGTAGGGGGAGTACAGGGTCAGCCCCAGCATTTT
CDR3 protein: CASSVGGVQGQPQHF

D gene: TRBD1
clone size: .
J gene: TRBJ2-5
V gene: TRBV6-5
CDR3 DNA: TGTGCCAGCGGAAGGACAGGAGCCCAAGAGACCCAGTACTTC
CDR3 protein: CASGRTGAQETQYF

D gene: .
clone size: .
J gene: TRBJ2-1
V gene: TRBV9
CDR3 DNA: TGTGCCAGCAGCGTAGGGCCCCCCCGGAGCAGCTTCGATGAGCAGTTCTTC
CDR3 protein: CASSVGPPRSSFDEQFF

D gene: .
clone size: .
J gene: TRBJ1-5
V gene: TRBV18
CDR3 DNA: TGTGCCAGCTCAGCCGGACAGTCTAGCAATCAGCCCCAGCATTTT
CDR3 protein: CASSAGQSSNQPQHF

D gene: TRBD1
clone size: .
J gene: TRBJ1-1
V gene: TRBV6-1
CDR3 DNA: TGTGCCAGCCGGACAGGTCCCGCTCTGAACACTGAAGCTTTCTTT
CDR3 protein: CASRTGPALNTEAFF

D gene: TRBD1
clone size: once
J gene: TRBJ1-2
V gene: TRBV18
CDR3 DNA: TGTGCCAGCTCACACAAGACCGGGACAGTGGACTATGGCTACACCTTC
CDR3 protein: CASSHKTGTVDYGYTF

D gene: .
clone size: .
J gene: TRBJ2-7
V gene: TRBV7-2
CDR3 DNA: TGTGCCAGCAGCTCCACCTTGTGGGCCTCCTACGAGCAGTACTTC
CDR3 protein: CASSSTLWASYEQYF

D gene: TRBD2
clone size: few
J gene: TRBJ2-7
V gene: TRBV7-7
CDR3 DNA: TGTGCTAGCAGCCTCGGGGGGGGGTACGAGCAGTACTTC
CDR3 protein: CASSLGGGYEQYF

D gene: TRBD1
clone size: .
J gene: TRBJ2-5
V gene: TRBV11-3
CDR3 DNA: TGTGCCAGCAGCTTAGGGGGACAGGGGGCAGAGACCCAGTACTTC
CDR3 protein: CASSLGGQGAETQYF

D gene: TRBD2
clone size: once
J gene: TRBJ2-4
V gene: TRBV28
CDR3 DNA: TGTGCCAGCAGTCCACCGGCCACTAGCGGGAGGGCCAAAAACATTCAGTACTTC
CDR3 protein: CASSPPATSGRAKNIQYF

D gene: .
clone size: once
J gene: TRBJ2-3
V gene: TRBV4-1
CDR3 DNA: TGCGCCAGCAGCCCTACGTTAGAGCGCAATACGCAGTATTTT
CDR3 protein: CASSPTLERNTQYF

D gene: TRBD1
clone size: .
J gene: TRBJ2-3
V gene: TRBV7-9
CDR3 DNA: TGTGCCAGCAGCCCAGGACAGGGTTTCTTAGGAGATACGCAGTATTTT
CDR3 protein: CASSPGQGFLGDTQYF

D gene: TRBD2
clone size: .
J gene: TRBJ2-5
V gene: TRBV5-1
CDR3 DNA: TGCGCCAGCAGCTTGCTCCCAGCGGGGGACCAAGAGACCCAGTACTTC
CDR3 protein: CASSLLPAGDQETQYF

D gene: .
clone size: .
J gene: TRBJ2-1
V gene: TRBV2
CDR3 DNA: TGTGCCAGCAGTGATTTCGGGATTGGAAGCTCCTACAATGAGCAGTTCTTC
CDR3 protein: CASSDFGIGSSYNEQFF

D gene: .
clone size: once
J gene: TRBJ1-1
V gene: TRBV6-5
CDR3 DNA: TGTGCCAGCAGTTATCTTGGCACATTGAACACTGAAGCTTTCTTT
CDR3 protein: CASSYLGTLNTEAFF

D gene: .
clone size: .
J gene: TRBJ1-2
V gene: TRBV19
CDR3 DNA: TGTGCCAGTAGTATATTGTCAGCTAACTATGGCTACACCTTC
CDR3 protein: CASSILSANYGYTF

D gene: .
clone size: .
J gene: TRBJ1-6
V gene: TRBV30
CDR3 DNA: TGTGCCTGGAGTACGGGGAGCTCCTATAATTCACCCCTCCACTTT
CDR3 protein: CAWSTGSSYNSPLHF

D gene: .
clone size: .
J gene: TRBJ2-1
V gene: TRBV7-3
CDR3 DNA: TGTGCCAGCAGCTTAGACTTCAGCTCCTACAATGAGCAGTTCTTC
CDR3 protein: CASSLDFSSYNEQFF

D gene: TRBD1
clone size: .
J gene: TRBJ2-2
V gene: TRBV19
CDR3 DNA: TGTGCCAGTAGACCGGGACAGGTCACCGGGGAGCTGTTTTTT
CDR3 protein: CASRPGQVTGELFF

D gene: .
clone size: .
J gene: TRBJ2-1
V gene: TRBV11-3
CDR3 DNA: TGTGCCAGCAGCTTATCGGGAGCCTCCTACAATGAGCAGTTCTTC
CDR3 protein: CASSLSGASYNEQFF

D gene: TRBD2
clone size: .
J gene: TRBJ2-3
V gene: TRBV11-2
CDR3 DNA: TGTGCCTCCCGATCCCCACCGGGACTAAACACAGATACGCAGTATTTT
CDR3 protein: CASRSPPGLNTDTQYF

D gene: TRBD2
clone size: .
J gene: TRBJ2-5
V gene: TRBV7-2
CDR3 DNA: TGTGCCAGCAGCTTAGTCGGGCTAGCGGGAGGAGAGACCCAGTACTTC
CDR3 protein: CASSLVGLAGGETQYF

D gene: .
clone size: .
J gene: TRBJ2-2
V gene: TRBV5-1
CDR3 DNA: TGCGCCAGCAGCTTAGGGGTCCCCAACACCGGGGAGCTGTTTTTT
CDR3 protein: CASSLGVPNTGELFF

D gene: .
clone size: .
J gene: TRBJ2-3
V gene: TRBV2
CDR3 DNA: TGTGCCAGCAGTGAAGGGTCGTCCCGACTCACAGATACGCAGTATTTT
CDR3 protein: CASSEGSSRLTDTQYF

D gene: .
clone size: .
J gene: TRBJ2-1
V gene: TRBV6-6
CDR3 DNA: TGTGCCAGCAGTTACGGGCAGGGAATGATAGGTGAGCAGTTCTTC
CDR3 protein: CASSYGQGMIGEQFF

D gene: TRBD2
clone size: .
J gene: TRBJ2-5
V gene: TRBV27
CDR3 DNA: TGTGCCAGCAGTTTAAGTGGGCTAGCGGGGAGCGGCCAGTACTTC
CDR3 protein: CASSLSGLAGSGQYF

D gene: .
clone size: .
J gene: TRBJ2-7
V gene: TRBV15
CDR3 DNA: TGTGCCACCAGCAGAGACCCAACAGGGCTTTACGAGCAGTACTTC
CDR3 protein: CATSRDPTGLYEQYF

D gene: TRBD2
clone size: .
J gene: TRBJ2-7
V gene: TRBV5-1
CDR3 DNA: TGCGCCAGCAGCTTGGCCGGGACTATAGGGGACGAGCAGTACTTC
CDR3 protein: CASSLAGTIGDEQYF